The rows below give T cell receptor beta chains drawn from one sample of a study of a mutant IDH1 vaccine in newly diagnosed glioma. Their antigens are not known. Method: immunoSEQ multiplex PCR; TCRdb's copy keeps in-frame clones and lacks some. The table has about 120,000 clones, approximately 87% seen once; the top ten hold around 0.61%. The material was PBMCs, obtained from a glioma patient whose treatment included an IDH1 peptide vaccine. The receptors originated from a woman aged 45-65 years with glioma. The CDR3 runs from the conserved cysteine through the conserved F or W. The order of the fields is V gene, clone size, D gene, J gene, CDR3 protein, CDR3 DNA. The D gene is left open where the match is weak. Only part of the rows carry a size: once, few, many, or a class if the clone is expanded.

v_gene: TRBV11-2; abundance: once; d_gene: -; j_gene: TRBJ2-7; CDR3aa: CASSLDQGRNYEQYF; CDR3nt: TGTGCCAGCAGCTTAGACCAGGGCAGGAACTACGAGCAGTACTTC
v_gene: TRBV29-1; abundance: -; d_gene: -; j_gene: TRBJ2-1; CDR3aa: CSVEGGAHRAYNEQFF; CDR3nt: TGCAGCGTTGAAGGGGGTGCACACCGCGCCTACAATGAGCAGTTCTTC
v_gene: TRBV28; abundance: -; d_gene: TRBD2; j_gene: TRBJ2-1; CDR3aa: CASSFTDGLAGGLRNSYNEQFF; CDR3nt: TGTGCCAGCAGTTTTACAGATGGACTAGCGGGAGGACTACGTAACTCCTACAATGAGCAGTTCTTC
v_gene: TRBV9; abundance: -; d_gene: TRBD2; j_gene: TRBJ2-3; CDR3aa: CASSGLLGGLYTDTQYF; CDR3nt: TGTGCCAGCAGCGGCCTCCTGGGGGGGTTATACACAGATACGCAGTATTTT
v_gene: TRBV6-1; abundance: -; d_gene: -; j_gene: TRBJ2-5; CDR3aa: CASSELGIHGTQYF; CDR3nt: TGTGCCAGCAGTGAACTGGGGATCCATGGGACCCAGTACTTC
v_gene: TRBV19; abundance: -; d_gene: -; j_gene: TRBJ2-1; CDR3aa: CASNGGRERREQFF; CDR3nt: TGTGCCAGTAATGGGGGGCGGGAGCGGCGTGAGCAGTTCTTC
v_gene: TRBV10-3; abundance: -; d_gene: -; j_gene: TRBJ2-7; CDR3aa: CAIRQGSTYEQYF; CDR3nt: TGTGCCATCAGACAGGGCAGCACCTACGAGCAGTACTTC
v_gene: TRBV5-1; abundance: -; d_gene: -; j_gene: TRBJ1-6; CDR3aa: CASSLGAADSPLHF; CDR3nt: TGCGCCAGCAGCCTCGGAGCAGCTGATTCACCCCTCCACTTT
v_gene: TRBV7-9; abundance: -; d_gene: -; j_gene: TRBJ1-4; CDR3aa: CASSLGEVFANEKLFF; CDR3nt: TGTGCCAGCAGCTTAGGGGAGGTTTTCGCTAATGAAAAACTGTTTTTT
v_gene: TRBV7-8; abundance: -; d_gene: TRBD1; j_gene: TRBJ2-7; CDR3aa: CASKGDRSSYEQYF; CDR3nt: TGTGCCAGCAAAGGGGACAGGAGTTCCTACGAGCAGTACTTC
v_gene: TRBV5-1; abundance: -; d_gene: TRBD1; j_gene: TRBJ2-3; CDR3aa: CASSTGQGTDTQYF; CDR3nt: TGCGCCAGCAGCACCGGACAGGGGACAGATACGCAGTATTTT
v_gene: TRBV27; abundance: -; d_gene: -; j_gene: TRBJ2-1; CDR3aa: CASSTIAPYNEQFF; CDR3nt: TGTGCCAGCAGTACAATCGCCCCCTACAATGAGCAGTTCTTC
v_gene: TRBV27; abundance: -; d_gene: TRBD1; j_gene: TRBJ1-5; CDR3aa: CASSSQGARGQPQHF; CDR3nt: TGTGCCAGCAGTTCTCAGGGGGCACGGGGTCAGCCCCAGCATTTT
v_gene: TRBV9; abundance: -; d_gene: TRBD1; j_gene: TRBJ2-3; CDR3aa: CASSVVSDRADTQYF; CDR3nt: TGTGCCAGCAGCGTAGTTTCCGACAGGGCAGATACGCAGTATTTT
v_gene: TRBV6-1; abundance: -; d_gene: -; j_gene: TRBJ2-5; CDR3aa: CASGPPGERGETQYF; CDR3nt: TGTGCCAGCGGTCCTCCGGGGGAGAGGGGAGAGACCCAGTACTTC
v_gene: TRBV11-2; abundance: -; d_gene: TRBD1; j_gene: TRBJ1-1; CDR3aa: CASSSTDTGTGAEAFF; CDR3nt: TGTGCCAGCAGTTCTACGGACACCGGGACAGGGGCTGAAGCTTTCTTT
v_gene: TRBV5-1; abundance: -; d_gene: -; j_gene: TRBJ2-7; CDR3aa: CASSLAGAPREQYF; CDR3nt: TGCGCCAGCAGCTTGGCGGGAGCCCCTCGGGAGCAGTACTTC
v_gene: TRBV6-1; abundance: once; d_gene: -; j_gene: TRBJ2-7; CDR3aa: CASAGGGQYEQYF; CDR3nt: TGTGCCAGTGCAGGGGGGGGCCAGTACGAGCAGTACTTC
v_gene: TRBV27; abundance: -; d_gene: TRBD1; j_gene: TRBJ2-7; CDR3aa: CASSLIRDRGHEQYF; CDR3nt: TGTGCCAGCAGTCTCATCCGAGACAGGGGCCACGAGCAGTACTTC
v_gene: TRBV19; abundance: -; d_gene: -; j_gene: TRBJ1-1; CDR3aa: CASSTRGAGTEAFF; CDR3nt: TGTGCCAGTAGTACGCGGGGTGCAGGCACTGAAGCTTTCTTT
v_gene: TRBV5-1; abundance: -; d_gene: TRBD1; j_gene: TRBJ1-1; CDR3aa: CASSLTPGQGGTEAFF; CDR3nt: TGCGCCAGCAGCTTGACTCCGGGACAGGGAGGGACTGAAGCTTTCTTT
v_gene: TRBV7-9; abundance: -; d_gene: -; j_gene: TRBJ2-3; CDR3aa: CASSVAIRDSTDTQYF; CDR3nt: TGTGCCAGCAGCGTAGCCATCCGGGACAGCACAGATACGCAGTATTTT
v_gene: TRBV11-2; abundance: -; d_gene: -; j_gene: TRBJ1-1; CDR3aa: CASSLSQVSEAFF; CDR3nt: TGTGCCAGCAGCTTATCACAGGTGAGCGAAGCTTTCTTT
v_gene: TRBV27; abundance: -; d_gene: -; j_gene: TRBJ1-5; CDR3aa: CASSSRGPNQPQHF; CDR3nt: TGTGCCAGCAGTTCCAGGGGCCCAAATCAGCCCCAGCATTTT
v_gene: TRBV12-5; abundance: once; d_gene: -; j_gene: TRBJ1-1; CDR3aa: CASVIGRTEAFF; CDR3nt: TGTGCTAGTGTCATCGGGAGGACTGAAGCTTTCTTT
v_gene: TRBV5-4; abundance: -; d_gene: TRBD1; j_gene: TRBJ2-7; CDR3aa: CASSLNYRDRSF; CDR3nt: TGTGCCAGCAGCCTAAACTACCGGGACAGAAGCTTC
v_gene: TRBV28; abundance: -; d_gene: -; j_gene: TRBJ2-1; CDR3aa: CASSLAAQGYNEQFF; CDR3nt: TGTGCCAGCAGTCTAGCGGCCCAGGGGTACAATGAGCAGTTCTTC
v_gene: TRBV6-1; abundance: -; d_gene: -; j_gene: TRBJ2-7; CDR3aa: CATSPRAYEQYF; CDR3nt: TGTGCCACCTCCCCCCGGGCCTACGAGCAGTACTTC
v_gene: TRBV28; abundance: -; d_gene: TRBD1; j_gene: TRBJ1-1; CDR3aa: CASSSPGQGALGTEAFF; CDR3nt: TGTGCCAGCAGTTCGCCGGGACAGGGGGCGTTGGGGACTGAAGCTTTCTTT
v_gene: TRBV4-1; abundance: -; d_gene: -; j_gene: TRBJ2-7; CDR3aa: CASSPGPLSNEQYF; CDR3nt: TGCGCCAGCAGCCCGGGTCCCCTCTCCAACGAGCAGTACTTC
v_gene: TRBV29-1; abundance: -; d_gene: TRBD2; j_gene: TRBJ2-1; CDR3aa: CSVTAPKLTSGNYNEQFF; CDR3nt: TGCAGCGTGACCGCCCCGAAGTTGACTAGCGGGAACTACAATGAGCAGTTCTTC